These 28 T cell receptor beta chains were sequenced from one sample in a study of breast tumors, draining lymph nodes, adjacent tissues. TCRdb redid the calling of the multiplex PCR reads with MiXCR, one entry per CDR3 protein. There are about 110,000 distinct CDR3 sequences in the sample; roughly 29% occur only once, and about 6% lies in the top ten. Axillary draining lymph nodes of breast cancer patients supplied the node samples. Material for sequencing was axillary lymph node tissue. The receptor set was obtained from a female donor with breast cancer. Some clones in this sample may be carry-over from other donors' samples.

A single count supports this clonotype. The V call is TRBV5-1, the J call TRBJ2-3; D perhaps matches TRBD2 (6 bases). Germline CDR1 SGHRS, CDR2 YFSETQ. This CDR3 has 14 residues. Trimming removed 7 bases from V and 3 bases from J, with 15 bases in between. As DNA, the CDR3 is TGCGCCAGCGCACGACTAGATGGAACAGATACGCAGTATTTT. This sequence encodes CASARLDGTDTQYF.

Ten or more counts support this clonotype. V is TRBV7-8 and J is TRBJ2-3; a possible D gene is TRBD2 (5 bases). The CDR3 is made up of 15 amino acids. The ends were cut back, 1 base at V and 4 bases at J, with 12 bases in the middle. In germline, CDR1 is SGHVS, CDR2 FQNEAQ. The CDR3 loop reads CASSLEVGVADTQYF. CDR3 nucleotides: TGTGCCAGCAGCTTAGAGGTGGGAGTAGCAGATACGCAGTATTTT. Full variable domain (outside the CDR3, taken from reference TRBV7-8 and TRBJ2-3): GAGVSQSPRYKVAKRGQDVALRCDPISGHVSLFWYQQALGQGPEFLTYFQNEAQLDKSGLPSDRFFAERPEGSVSTLKIQRTQQEDSAVYLCASSLEVGVADTQYFGPGTRLTVL.

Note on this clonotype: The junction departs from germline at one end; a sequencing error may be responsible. For the CDR3, the DNA is TGTGGCAGCAGCCTTGGACTAGCAGGCGAGCAGTACTTC. It encodes CGSSLGLAGEQYF. The chain is built from TRBV5-4 and TRBJ2-7, with 8 nucleotides matching TRBD2. Germline CDR1 reads SGHNT; CDR2 reads YYREEE (reference sequence). The CDR3 is made up of 13 amino acids.

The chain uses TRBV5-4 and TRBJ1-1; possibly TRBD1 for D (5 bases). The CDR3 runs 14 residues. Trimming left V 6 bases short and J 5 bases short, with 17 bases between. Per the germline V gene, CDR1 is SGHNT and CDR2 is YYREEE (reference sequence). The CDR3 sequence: CASTYFRARTEAFF. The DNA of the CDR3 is TGTGCCAGCACCTACTTCAGGGCGCGGACTGAAGCTTTCTTT.

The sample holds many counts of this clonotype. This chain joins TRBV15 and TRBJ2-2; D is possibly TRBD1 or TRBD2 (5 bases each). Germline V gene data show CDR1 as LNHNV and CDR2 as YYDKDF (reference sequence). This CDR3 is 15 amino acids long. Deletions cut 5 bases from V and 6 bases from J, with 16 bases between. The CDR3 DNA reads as TGTGCCACCAGCCTGGGTGGGACCAATGCCGGGGAGCTGTTTTTT. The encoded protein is CATSLGGTNAGELFF.

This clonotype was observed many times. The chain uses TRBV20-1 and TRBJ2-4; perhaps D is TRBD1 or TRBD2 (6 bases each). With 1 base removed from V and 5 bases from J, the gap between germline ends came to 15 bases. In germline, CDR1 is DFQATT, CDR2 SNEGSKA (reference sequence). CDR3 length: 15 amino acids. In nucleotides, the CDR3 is TGCAGTGCTAGAGTAATCGGGGGCGCAGAAAACATTCAGTACTTC. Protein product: CSARVIGGAENIQYF.

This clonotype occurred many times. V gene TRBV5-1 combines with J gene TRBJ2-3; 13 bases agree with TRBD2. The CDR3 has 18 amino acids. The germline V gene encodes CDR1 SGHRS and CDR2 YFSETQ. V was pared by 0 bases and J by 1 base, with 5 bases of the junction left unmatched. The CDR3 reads CASSLGTSGSVGTDTQYF. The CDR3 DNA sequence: TGCGCCAGCAGCTTGGGGACTAGCGGGAGTGTGGGCACAGATACGCAGTATTTT.

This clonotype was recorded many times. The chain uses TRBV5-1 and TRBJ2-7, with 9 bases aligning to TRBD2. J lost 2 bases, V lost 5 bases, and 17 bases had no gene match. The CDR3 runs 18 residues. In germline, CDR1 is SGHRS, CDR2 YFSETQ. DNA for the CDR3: TGCGCCAGCAGTCTCGGACTAGCGCGAGGGGGAGGGACCTACGAGCAGTACTTC. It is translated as CASSLGLARGGGTYEQYF. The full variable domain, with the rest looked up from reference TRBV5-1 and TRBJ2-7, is KAGVTQTPRYLIKTRGQQVTLSCSPISGHRSVSWYQQTPGQGLQFLFEYFSETQRNKGNFPGRFSGRQFSNSRSEMNVSTLELGDSALYLCASSLGLARGGGTYEQYFGPGTRLTVT.

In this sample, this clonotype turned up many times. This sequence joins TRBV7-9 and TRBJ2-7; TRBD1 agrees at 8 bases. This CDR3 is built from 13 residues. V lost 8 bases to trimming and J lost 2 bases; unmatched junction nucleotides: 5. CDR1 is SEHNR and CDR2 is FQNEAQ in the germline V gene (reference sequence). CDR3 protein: CASQKGQAYEQYF. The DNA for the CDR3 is TGTGCCAGCCAAAAGGGACAGGCCTACGAGCAGTACTTC.

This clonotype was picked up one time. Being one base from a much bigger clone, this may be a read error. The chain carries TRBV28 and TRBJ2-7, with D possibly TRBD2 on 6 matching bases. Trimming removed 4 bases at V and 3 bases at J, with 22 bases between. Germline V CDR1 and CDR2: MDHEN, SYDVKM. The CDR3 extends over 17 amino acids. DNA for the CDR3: TGTGCCAGCAGTTCCCTGTCGGGACTCTCGATCCTCTACGAGCAGTACTTC. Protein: CASSSLSGLSILYEQYF.

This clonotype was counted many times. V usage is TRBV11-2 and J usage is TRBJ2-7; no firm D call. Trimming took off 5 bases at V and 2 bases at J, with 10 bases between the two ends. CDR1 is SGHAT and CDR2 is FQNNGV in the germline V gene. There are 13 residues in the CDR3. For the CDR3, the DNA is TGTGCCAGCAGCCCCGGACCCACCTACGAGCAGTACTTC. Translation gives CASSPGPTYEQYF.

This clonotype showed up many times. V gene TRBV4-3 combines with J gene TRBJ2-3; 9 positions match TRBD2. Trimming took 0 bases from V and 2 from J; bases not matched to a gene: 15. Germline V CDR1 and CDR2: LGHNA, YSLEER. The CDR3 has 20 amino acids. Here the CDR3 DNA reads TGCGCCAGCAGCCAAGATTTAATTGCAGCGGGGGGTCCCTTCACAGATACGCAGTATTTT. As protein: CASSQDLIAAGGPFTDTQYF.

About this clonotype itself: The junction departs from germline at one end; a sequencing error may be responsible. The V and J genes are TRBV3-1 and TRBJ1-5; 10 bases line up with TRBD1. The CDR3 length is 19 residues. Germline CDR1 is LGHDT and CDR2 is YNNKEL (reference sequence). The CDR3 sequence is CASSYLAGQGRESNQPQHF. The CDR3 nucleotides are TGCGCCAGCAGCTATCTAGCGGGACAGGGGAGGGAAAGCAATCAGCCCCAGCATTTT.

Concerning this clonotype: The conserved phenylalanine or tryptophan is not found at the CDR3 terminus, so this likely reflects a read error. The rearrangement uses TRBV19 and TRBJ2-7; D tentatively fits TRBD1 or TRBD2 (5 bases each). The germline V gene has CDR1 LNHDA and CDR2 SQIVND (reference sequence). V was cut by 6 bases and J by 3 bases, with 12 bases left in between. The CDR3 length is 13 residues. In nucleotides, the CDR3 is TGTGCCAGTAGCGGGACCAGCCTCTACGAGCAGTACCTC. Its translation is CASSGTSLYEQYL.

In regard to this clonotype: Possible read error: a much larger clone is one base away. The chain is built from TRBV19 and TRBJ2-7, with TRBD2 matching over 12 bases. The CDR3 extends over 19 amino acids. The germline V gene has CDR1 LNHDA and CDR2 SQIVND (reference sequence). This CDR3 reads CASSIGRLAGAPSPYAQYF. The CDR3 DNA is TGTGCCAGTAGTATAGGCCGACTAGCGGGAGCCCCTTCCCCCTACGCGCAGTACTTC.

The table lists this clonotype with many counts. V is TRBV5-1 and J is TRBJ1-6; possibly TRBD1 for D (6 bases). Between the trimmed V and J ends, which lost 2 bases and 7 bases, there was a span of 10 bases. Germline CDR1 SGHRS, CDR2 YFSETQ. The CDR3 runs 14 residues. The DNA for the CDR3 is TGCGCCAGCAGCTTCGGGGGCCGGAATTCACCCCTCCACTTT. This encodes CASSFGGRNSPLHF.

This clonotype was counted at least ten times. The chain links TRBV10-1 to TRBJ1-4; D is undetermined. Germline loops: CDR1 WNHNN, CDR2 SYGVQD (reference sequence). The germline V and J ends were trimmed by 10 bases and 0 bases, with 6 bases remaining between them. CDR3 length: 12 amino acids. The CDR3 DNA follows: TGCGCCAACCCAGCAACTAATGAAAAACTGTTTTTT. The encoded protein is CANPATNEKLFF.

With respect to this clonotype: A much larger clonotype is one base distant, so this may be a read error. CDR3 sequence (DNA): TGTGCCAGCGGACGGGGACACCGCACAGATACGCAGTATTTT. This encodes CASGRGHRTDTQYF. This sequence joins TRBV6-6 and TRBJ2-3, with a possible D match to TRBD1 (6 bases). V lost 8 bases, J lost 1 base, and 13 bases lay in between. The CDR3 loop spans 14 amino acids. Per the germline V gene, CDR1 is MNHNY and CDR2 is SVGAGI (reference sequence).

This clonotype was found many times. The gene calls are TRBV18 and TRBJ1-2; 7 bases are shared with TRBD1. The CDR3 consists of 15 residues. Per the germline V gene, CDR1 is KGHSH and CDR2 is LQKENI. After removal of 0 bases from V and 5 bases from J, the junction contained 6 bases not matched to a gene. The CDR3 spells CASSPPVRGDYGYTF. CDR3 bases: TGTGCCAGCTCACCACCGGTCAGGGGGGATTATGGCTACACCTTC.

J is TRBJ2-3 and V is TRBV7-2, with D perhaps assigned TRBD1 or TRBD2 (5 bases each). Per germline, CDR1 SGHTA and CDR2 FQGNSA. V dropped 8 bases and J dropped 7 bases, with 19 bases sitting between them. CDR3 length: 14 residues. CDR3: CASRPSRGTHTQYF. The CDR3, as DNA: TGTGCCAGCCGCCCTTCTCGTGGGACGCATACGCAGTATTTT.

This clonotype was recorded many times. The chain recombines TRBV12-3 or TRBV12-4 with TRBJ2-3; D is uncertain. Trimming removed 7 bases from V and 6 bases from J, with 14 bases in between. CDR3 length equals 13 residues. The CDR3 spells CASTLTPADTQYF. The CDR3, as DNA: TGTGCCAGCACCCTTACCCCGGCTGATACGCAGTATTTT.

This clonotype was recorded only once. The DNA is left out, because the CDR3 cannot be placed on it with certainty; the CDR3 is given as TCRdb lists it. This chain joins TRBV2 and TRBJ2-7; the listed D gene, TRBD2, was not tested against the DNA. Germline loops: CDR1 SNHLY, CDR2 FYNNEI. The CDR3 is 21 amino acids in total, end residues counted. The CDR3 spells CASSDSALYLCASSLDGQQYF.

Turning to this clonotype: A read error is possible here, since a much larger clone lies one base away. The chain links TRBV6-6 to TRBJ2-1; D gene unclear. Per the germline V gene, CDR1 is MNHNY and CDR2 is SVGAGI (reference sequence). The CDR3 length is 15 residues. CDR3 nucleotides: TGTGCCAGCAGTTACGAATCCCGCTCCTACAATGAGCGGTTCTTC. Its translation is CASSYESRSYNERFF.

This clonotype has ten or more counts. CDR3 sequence: CSARDIAGGLSSTDTQYF. In nucleotides, the CDR3 is TGCAGTGCTAGAGATATAGCGGGGGGCCTTTCTAGCACAGATACGCAGTATTTT. The chain is built from TRBV20-1 and TRBJ2-3; 10 bases fit TRBD2. This CDR3 region has 18 residues. The J segment lost 0 bases and the V segment lost 0 bases, leaving 9 bases of the junction unmatched. The germline V gene encodes CDR1 DFQATT and CDR2 SNEGSKA (reference sequence).

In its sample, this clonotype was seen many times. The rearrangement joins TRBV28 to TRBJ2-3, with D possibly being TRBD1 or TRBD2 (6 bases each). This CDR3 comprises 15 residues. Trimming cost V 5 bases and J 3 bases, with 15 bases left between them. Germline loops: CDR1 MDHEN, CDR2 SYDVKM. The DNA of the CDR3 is TGTGCCAGCAGTGAACAGGGAGGAGGTACAGATACGCAGTATTTT. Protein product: CASSEQGGGTDTQYF.

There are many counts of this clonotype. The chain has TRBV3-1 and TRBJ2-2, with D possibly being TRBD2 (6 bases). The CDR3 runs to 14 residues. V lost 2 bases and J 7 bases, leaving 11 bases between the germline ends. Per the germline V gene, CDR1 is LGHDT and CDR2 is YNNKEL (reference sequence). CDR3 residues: CASSQPLGGGELFF. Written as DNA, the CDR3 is TGTGCCAGCAGCCAACCCCTGGGGGGCGGGGAGCTGTTTTTT. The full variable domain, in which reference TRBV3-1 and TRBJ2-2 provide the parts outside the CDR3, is DTAVSQTPKYLVTQMGNDKSIKCEQNLGHDTMYWYKQDSKKFLKIMFSYNNKELIINETVPNRFSPKSPDKAHLNLHINSLELGDSAVYFCASSQPLGGGELFFGEGSRLTVL.

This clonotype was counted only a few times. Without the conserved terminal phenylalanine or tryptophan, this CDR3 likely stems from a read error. The CDR3 protein is CATQPRYNTNEQFL. CDR3 bases: TGTGCCACCCAGCCTCGCTACAATACGAATGAGCAGTTCCTC. This chain links TRBV6-1 with TRBJ2-1; D is unclear. Trimming stripped 10 bases from V and 7 bases from J, with 20 bases between. This CDR3 is 14 amino acids long. CDR1 and CDR2 from the germline V gene are MNHNS and SASEGT.

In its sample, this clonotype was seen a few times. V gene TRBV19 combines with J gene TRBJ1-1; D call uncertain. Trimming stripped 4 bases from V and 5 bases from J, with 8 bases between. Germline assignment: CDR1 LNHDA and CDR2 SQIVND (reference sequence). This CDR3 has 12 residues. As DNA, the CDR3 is TGTGCCAGTAGTACTAGGGAGACTGAAGCTTTCTTT. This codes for CASSTRETEAFF.